These T cell receptor beta chains were read from a single sample in a study of cytomegalovirus exposure and HLA in healthy donors. Repertoires were generated with immunoSEQ multiplex PCR, while TCRdb's copy carries only in-frame clones and drops some. Of 150,000 to 200,000 clones in the sample, approximately 78% were seen once. Input material: PBMCs. Every receptor here comes from a woman aged 18-29 years in good health and CMV-seronegative. CDR3s include the opening cysteine and the closing phenylalanine or tryptophan. A D gene is named only where the DNA matches it firmly. Rows may omit the clone size; those that give it use once, few, many or a size class.

CDR3: CASSEALSGELFF; DNA: TGTGCCAGCAGTGAAGCTCTATCCGGGGAGCTGTTTTTT; size: once; V: TRBV2; D: -; J: TRBJ2-2
CDR3: CASSLGQGNEKLFF; DNA: TGTGCCAGCAGCCTAGGACAGGGGAATGAAAAACTGTTTTTT; size: -; V: TRBV5-8; D: TRBD1; J: TRBJ1-4
CDR3: CASSERQGANTEAFF; DNA: TGCGCCAGCAGCGAGAGACAGGGGGCGAACACTGAAGCTTTCTTT; size: once; V: TRBV4-1; D: TRBD1; J: TRBJ1-1
CDR3: CASSGYPSGENTGELFF; DNA: TGTGCCAGCAGCGGATACCCCTCGGGGGAGAACACCGGGGAGCTGTTTTTT; size: -; V: TRBV9; D: -; J: TRBJ2-2
CDR3: CASSLSLQGSQETQYF; DNA: TGTGCCAGCAGTTTATCGTTGCAGGGGTCACAAGAGACCCAGTACTTC; size: -; V: TRBV27; D: -; J: TRBJ2-5
CDR3: CASSLGGTGPTEAFF; DNA: TGTGCCAGCAGCTTAGGGGGGACAGGCCCCACTGAAGCTTTCTTT; size: few; V: TRBV5-4; D: TRBD1; J: TRBJ1-1
CDR3: CASSRESGPGYEQYF; DNA: TGTGCCAGCAGTCGAGAAAGCGGTCCGGGATACGAGCAGTACTTC; size: once; V: TRBV6-1; D: -; J: TRBJ2-7
CDR3: CATKDGQQETQYF; DNA: TGTGCCACAAAGGACGGACAGCAAGAGACCCAGTACTTC; size: -; V: TRBV5-4; D: -; J: TRBJ2-5
CDR3: CASSELGPPTDTQYF; DNA: TGTGCCAGCAGCGAACTAGGCCCTCCCACAGATACGCAGTATTTT; size: once; V: TRBV7-6; D: -; J: TRBJ2-3
CDR3: CASSKWVGSSGNTIYF; DNA: TGTGCCAGCAGTAAGTGGGTCGGGAGCTCTGGAAACACCATATATTTT; size: -; V: TRBV28; D: -; J: TRBJ1-3
CDR3: CASSLVSGLNTEAFF; DNA: TGCGCCAGCAGCTTGGTATCGGGGTTGAACACTGAAGCTTTCTTT; size: few; V: TRBV5-1; D: -; J: TRBJ1-1
CDR3: CASSGVIADPTTDTQYF; DNA: TGCGCCAGCAGTGGGGTCATAGCGGACCCCACCACAGATACGCAGTATTTT; size: -; V: TRBV10-2; D: -; J: TRBJ2-3
CDR3: CASSPPRGYEQYF; DNA: TGTGCCAGCAGCCCCCCTAGGGGTTACGAGCAGTACTTC; size: -; V: TRBV7-9; D: -; J: TRBJ2-7
CDR3: CASSGGTSGSRVDEQFF; DNA: TGCGCCAGCAGCGGCGGGACTAGCGGGAGTAGGGTCGATGAGCAGTTCTTC; size: -; V: TRBV5-1; D: TRBD2; J: TRBJ2-1
CDR3: CASRIRGLETQYF; DNA: TGTGCCAGCAGAATCAGGGGATTGGAGACCCAGTACTTC; size: -; V: TRBV6-1; D: -; J: TRBJ2-5
CDR3: CASSIQGSWQPQHF; DNA: TGTGCCAGTAGTATACAGGGGAGCTGGCAGCCCCAGCATTTT; size: -; V: TRBV19; D: -; J: TRBJ1-5
CDR3: CASSFPGGSQYF; DNA: TGTGCCAGCAGCTTCCCTGGGGGGTCCCAGTACTTC; size: -; V: TRBV7-2; D: -; J: TRBJ2-5
CDR3: CASSLRGGRTEAFF; DNA: TGTGCCAGCAGCTTAAGAGGGGGCCGGACTGAAGCTTTCTTT; size: once; V: TRBV11-3; D: TRBD1; J: TRBJ1-1
CDR3: CASSPTGLAGELFF; DNA: TGTGCCAGCAGTCCGACAGGGTTGGCCGGGGAGCTGTTTTTT; size: -; V: TRBV27; D: TRBD1; J: TRBJ2-2
CDR3: CASSFPEDSEKLFF; DNA: TGTGCCAGCAGCTTCCCCGAGGATAGTGAAAAACTGTTTTTT; size: -; V: TRBV5-4; D: -; J: TRBJ1-4
CDR3: CASSRDSNTEAFF; DNA: TGTGCCAGCAGTCGGGACAGCAACACTGAAGCTTTCTTT; size: -; V: TRBV6-6; D: TRBD1; J: TRBJ1-1
CDR3: CASSFWAGPNEQFF; DNA: TGTGCCAGCAGTTTTTGGGCAGGGCCCAATGAGCAGTTCTTC; size: -; V: TRBV27; D: -; J: TRBJ2-1
CDR3: CASSSSGITTDTQYF; DNA: TGTGCCAGCAGCTCTAGCGGGATAACCACAGATACGCAGTATTTT; size: -; V: TRBV5-8; D: TRBD2; J: TRBJ2-3
CDR3: CASSPRAGRMPQHF; DNA: TGTGCCAGCAGCCCACGGGCGGGAAGGATGCCCCAGCATTTT; size: few; V: TRBV7-8; D: -; J: TRBJ1-5
CDR3: CASRGNRGRVPYGYTF; DNA: TGTGCCAGCAGGGGGAACAGGGGGCGCGTCCCCTATGGCTACACCTTC; size: -; V: TRBV11-2; D: TRBD1; J: TRBJ1-2
CDR3: CASSLAGTGHTEAFF; DNA: TGTGCCAGCAGTTTAGCGGGGACAGGGCACACTGAAGCTTTCTTT; size: -; V: TRBV28; D: TRBD1; J: TRBJ1-1
CDR3: CASSPQGLKNRIQYF; DNA: TGTGCCAGCAGTCCCCAGGGACTGAAAAATAGGATTCAGTACTTC; size: few; V: TRBV6-5; D: -; J: TRBJ2-4
CDR3: CASSVTGNSPLHF; DNA: TGTGCCAGCAGCGTGACAGGAAATTCACCCCTCCACTTT; size: -; V: TRBV9; D: -; J: TRBJ1-6
CDR3: CASSLTSGRADTQYF; DNA: TGTGCCAGCAGCCTGACTAGCGGGAGGGCAGATACGCAGTATTTT; size: -; V: TRBV9; D: TRBD2; J: TRBJ2-3
CDR3: CASTVSRGRGNTEAFF; DNA: TGTGCCAGCACCGTATCAAGGGGGAGAGGGAACACTGAAGCTTTCTTT; size: many; V: TRBV2; D: -; J: TRBJ1-1
CDR3: CASSVAVRENTGELFF; DNA: TGTGCCAGCAGCGTAGCTGTGCGGGAGAACACCGGGGAGCTGTTTTTT; size: few; V: TRBV9; D: -; J: TRBJ2-2
CDR3: CASSRGQGGDTQYF; DNA: TGTGCCAGCTCACGTGGACAGGGGGGTGATACGCAGTATTTT; size: few; V: TRBV18; D: TRBD1; J: TRBJ2-3
CDR3: CASSLAAGAGSYEQYF; DNA: TGCGCCAGCAGCTTGGCCGCTGGGGCAGGGTCCTACGAGCAGTACTTC; size: -; V: TRBV5-1; D: -; J: TRBJ2-7
CDR3: CASRKKLLNTEAFF; DNA: TGTGCCAGCAGGAAGAAACTTTTGAACACTGAAGCTTTCTTT; size: -; V: TRBV21-1; D: -; J: TRBJ1-1
CDR3: CASSLVFLSNGGNTGELFF; DNA: TGTGCCAGCAGCTTAGTTTTCCTCTCTAACGGAGGGAACACCGGGGAGCTGTTTTTT; size: -; V: TRBV7-6; D: -; J: TRBJ2-2
CDR3: CASTPTGDYGYTF; DNA: TGTGCCAGCACCCCGACAGGGGACTATGGCTACACCTTC; size: -; V: TRBV6-6; D: TRBD1; J: TRBJ1-2
CDR3: CASSLALAGLTDTQYF; DNA: TGCGCCAGCAGCTTGGCCCTAGCGGGCCTCACAGATACGCAGTATTTT; size: -; V: TRBV5-1; D: TRBD2; J: TRBJ2-3
CDR3: CASWTASRGSGNTIYF; DNA: TGTGCCAGTTGGACAGCCTCTCGGGGCTCTGGAAACACCATATATTTT; size: once; V: TRBV28; D: -; J: TRBJ1-3
CDR3: CASSLPPGAGEKLFF; DNA: TGTGCCAGCAGTTTGCCCCCAGGGGCGGGTGAAAAACTGTTTTTT; size: -; V: TRBV28; D: -; J: TRBJ1-4
CDR3: CASSAGTSAYEQYF; DNA: TGTGCCAGCAGTGCCGGGACTAGCGCCTACGAGCAGTACTTC; size: -; V: TRBV27; D: TRBD2; J: TRBJ2-7
CDR3: CASSLGQGGEKLFF; DNA: TGTGCCAGCTCACTCGGACAGGGTGGCGAAAAACTGTTTTTT; size: -; V: TRBV18; D: TRBD1; J: TRBJ1-4
CDR3: CASSLARTGGGSGNTIYF; DNA: TGTGCCAGCAGCTTAGCGAGGACAGGGGGAGGCTCTGGAAACACCATATATTTT; size: -; V: TRBV7-6; D: TRBD1; J: TRBJ1-3